This TCR beta chain was sequenced during a study of vaccination and CD4 T cells after COVID-19. For the study at large: Post-COVID specimens were obtained a median about 95 days after diagnosis (range 35 to 161). Stimuli were overlapping spike peptide pools of SARS-CoV-2 and three common cold coronaviruses (HCoV-NL63, HCoV-OC43, HCoV-229E).

The CDR3 loop spans 14 amino acids. V lost 4 bases and J lost 10, with 14 bases in between. Germline V gives CDR1 SEHNR, CDR2 FQNEAQ (reference sequence). As to treatment: approximately nine-day PBMC culture with coronavirus spike peptide pools or control peptides (ViraFEST assay). Expanded clonotypes were found by TCR sequencing after peptide-pool stimulation (ViraFEST). The Oncomine TCR Beta short-read assay was applied to DNA of cultured CD4+ T cells. Genomic DNA was drawn out of CD4+ T cells grown in culture. TCRdb recomputed calls from the PCR reads with MiXCR, one row per CDR3 protein. The repertoire holds some 17,000 distinct CDR3 sequences, approximately 45% seen once, with about 6.5% in the top ten. This clonotype has a handful of counts. Its antigen is not identified.

The V call is TRBV7-9, the J call TRBJ1-6; D possibly corresponds to TRBD1 (5 bases). Source: CD4+ T cells from blood, cultured in vitro, taken after SARS-CoV-2 vaccination. This clonotype was sampled from a human donor who had recovered from COVID-19. DNA of the CDR3: TGTGCCAGCAGCTCCGGACCCGAGGGGTCACCCCTCCACTTT. It yields the protein CASSSGPEGSPLHF. The whole variable domain, remainder taken from reference TRBV7-9 and TRBJ1-6, is DTGVSQNPRHKITKRGQNVTFRCDPISEHNRLYWYRQTLGQGPEFLTYFQNEAQLEKSRLLSDRFSAERPKGSFSTLEIQRTEQGDSAMYLCASSSGPEGSPLHFGNGTRLTVT.